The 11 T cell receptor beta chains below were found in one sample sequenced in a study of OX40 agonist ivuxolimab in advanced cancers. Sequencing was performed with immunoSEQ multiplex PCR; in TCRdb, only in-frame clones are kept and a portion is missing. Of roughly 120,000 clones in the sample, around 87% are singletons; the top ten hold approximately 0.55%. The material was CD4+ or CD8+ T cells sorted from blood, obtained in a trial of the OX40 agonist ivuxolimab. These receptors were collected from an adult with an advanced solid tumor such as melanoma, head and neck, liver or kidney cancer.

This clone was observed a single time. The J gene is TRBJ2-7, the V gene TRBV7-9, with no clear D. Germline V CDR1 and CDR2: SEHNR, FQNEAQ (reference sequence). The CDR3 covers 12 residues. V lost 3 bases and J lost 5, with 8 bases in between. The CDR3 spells CASSFGGHEQYF. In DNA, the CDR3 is TGTGCCAGCAGCTTTGGTGGCCACGAGCAGTACTTC.

DNA for the CDR3: TGTGCCAGTCAGGCGGGGGCCATTGGGAGCGAGCAGTACTTC. This sequence encodes CASQAGAIGSEQYF. The genes are TRBV19 and TRBJ2-7, with D perhaps matching TRBD2 (7 bases). Per the germline V gene, CDR1 is LNHDA and CDR2 is SQIVND (reference sequence). Trimming shortened V by 8 bases and J by 6 bases, and 20 bases separated the two germline ends. The CDR3 is 14 amino acids.

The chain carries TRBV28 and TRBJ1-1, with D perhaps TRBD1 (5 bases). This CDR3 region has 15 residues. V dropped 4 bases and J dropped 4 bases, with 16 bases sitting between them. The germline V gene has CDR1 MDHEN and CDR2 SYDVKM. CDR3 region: CASSSAGKLSTEAFF. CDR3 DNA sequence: TGTGCCAGCAGTTCGGCAGGGAAATTGAGCACTGAAGCTTTCTTT.

CDR3 loop: CASSETMISGGGGKLFF. The CDR3 coding sequence is TGTGCCAGCAGTGAAACAATGATCTCAGGGGGCGGTGGAAAACTGTTTTTT. The chain recombines TRBV7-3 with TRBJ1-4, with 8 positions matching TRBD1. Germline V gene sequence: CDR1 SGHTA, CDR2 FQGTGA. Trimming took 6 bases from V and 10 from J; bases not matched to a gene: 19. This CDR3 has 17 amino acids. The full variable domain, rest sourced from reference TRBV7-3 and TRBJ1-4, is GAGVSQTPSNKVTEKGKYVELRCDPISGHTALYWYRQSLGQGPEFLIYFQGTGAADDSGLPNDRFFAVRPEGSVSTLKIQRTERGDSAVYLCASSETMISGGGGKLFFGSGTQLSVL.

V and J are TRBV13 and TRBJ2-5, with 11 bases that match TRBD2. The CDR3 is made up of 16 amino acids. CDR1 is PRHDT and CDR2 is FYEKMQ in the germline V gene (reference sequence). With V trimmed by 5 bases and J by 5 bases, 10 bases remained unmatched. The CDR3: CASSIPVAGGGETQYF. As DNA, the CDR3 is TGTGCCAGCAGCATACCGGTAGCGGGGGGGGGCGAGACCCAGTACTTC.

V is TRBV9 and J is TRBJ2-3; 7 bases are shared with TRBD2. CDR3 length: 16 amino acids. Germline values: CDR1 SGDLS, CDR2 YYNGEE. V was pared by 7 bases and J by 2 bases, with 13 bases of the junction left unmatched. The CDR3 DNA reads TGTGCCAGCCCGCCCGCGTGCGGGGGAATCACAGATACGCAGTATTTT. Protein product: CASPPACGGITDTQYF.

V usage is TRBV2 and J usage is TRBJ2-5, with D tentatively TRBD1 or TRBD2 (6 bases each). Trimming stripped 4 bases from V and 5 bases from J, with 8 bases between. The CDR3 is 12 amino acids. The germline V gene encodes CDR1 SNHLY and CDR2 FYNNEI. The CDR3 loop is CASSGGAETQYF. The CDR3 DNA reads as TGTGCCAGCAGTGGGGGGGCGGAGACCCAGTACTTC.

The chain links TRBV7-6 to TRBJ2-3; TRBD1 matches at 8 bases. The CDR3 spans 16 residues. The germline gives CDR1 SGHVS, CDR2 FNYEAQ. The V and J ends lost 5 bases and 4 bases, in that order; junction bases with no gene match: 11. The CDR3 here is CASSVGTGGRSDTQYF. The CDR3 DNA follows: TGTGCCAGCAGCGTCGGCACAGGGGGGAGGTCAGATACGCAGTATTTT.

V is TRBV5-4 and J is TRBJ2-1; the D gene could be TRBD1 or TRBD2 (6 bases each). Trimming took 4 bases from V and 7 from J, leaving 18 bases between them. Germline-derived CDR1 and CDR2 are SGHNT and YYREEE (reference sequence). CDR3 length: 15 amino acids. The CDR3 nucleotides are TGTGCCAGCAGCCCCGGGGGCAGGATTGGGAATGAGCAGTTCTTC. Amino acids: CASSPGGRIGNEQFF.

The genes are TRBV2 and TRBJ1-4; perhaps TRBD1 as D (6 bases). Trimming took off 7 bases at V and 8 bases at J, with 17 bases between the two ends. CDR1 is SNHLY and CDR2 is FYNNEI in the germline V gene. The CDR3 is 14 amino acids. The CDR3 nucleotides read TGTGCCAGCACCACACTCCCGGGGGGCGAAAAACTGTTTTTT. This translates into CASTTLPGGEKLFF.

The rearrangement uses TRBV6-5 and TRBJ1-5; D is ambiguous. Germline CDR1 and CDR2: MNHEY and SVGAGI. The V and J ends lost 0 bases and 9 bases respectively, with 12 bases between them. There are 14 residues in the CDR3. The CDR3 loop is CASSYSPVARPQHF. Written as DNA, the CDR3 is TGTGCCAGCAGTTACTCCCCGGTTGCGAGGCCCCAGCATTTT.